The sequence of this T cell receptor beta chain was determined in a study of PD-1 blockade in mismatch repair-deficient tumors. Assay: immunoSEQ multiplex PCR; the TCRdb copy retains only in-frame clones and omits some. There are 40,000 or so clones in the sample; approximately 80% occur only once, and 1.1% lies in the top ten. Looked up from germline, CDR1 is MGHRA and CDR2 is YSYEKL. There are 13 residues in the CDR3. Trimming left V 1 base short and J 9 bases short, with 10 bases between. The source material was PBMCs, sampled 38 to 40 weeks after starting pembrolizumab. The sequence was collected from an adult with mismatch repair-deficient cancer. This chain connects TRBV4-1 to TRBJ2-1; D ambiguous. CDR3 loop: CASSQALVTEQFF. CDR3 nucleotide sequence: TGCGCCAGCAGCCAAGCCCTAGTGACTGAGCAGTTCTTC.